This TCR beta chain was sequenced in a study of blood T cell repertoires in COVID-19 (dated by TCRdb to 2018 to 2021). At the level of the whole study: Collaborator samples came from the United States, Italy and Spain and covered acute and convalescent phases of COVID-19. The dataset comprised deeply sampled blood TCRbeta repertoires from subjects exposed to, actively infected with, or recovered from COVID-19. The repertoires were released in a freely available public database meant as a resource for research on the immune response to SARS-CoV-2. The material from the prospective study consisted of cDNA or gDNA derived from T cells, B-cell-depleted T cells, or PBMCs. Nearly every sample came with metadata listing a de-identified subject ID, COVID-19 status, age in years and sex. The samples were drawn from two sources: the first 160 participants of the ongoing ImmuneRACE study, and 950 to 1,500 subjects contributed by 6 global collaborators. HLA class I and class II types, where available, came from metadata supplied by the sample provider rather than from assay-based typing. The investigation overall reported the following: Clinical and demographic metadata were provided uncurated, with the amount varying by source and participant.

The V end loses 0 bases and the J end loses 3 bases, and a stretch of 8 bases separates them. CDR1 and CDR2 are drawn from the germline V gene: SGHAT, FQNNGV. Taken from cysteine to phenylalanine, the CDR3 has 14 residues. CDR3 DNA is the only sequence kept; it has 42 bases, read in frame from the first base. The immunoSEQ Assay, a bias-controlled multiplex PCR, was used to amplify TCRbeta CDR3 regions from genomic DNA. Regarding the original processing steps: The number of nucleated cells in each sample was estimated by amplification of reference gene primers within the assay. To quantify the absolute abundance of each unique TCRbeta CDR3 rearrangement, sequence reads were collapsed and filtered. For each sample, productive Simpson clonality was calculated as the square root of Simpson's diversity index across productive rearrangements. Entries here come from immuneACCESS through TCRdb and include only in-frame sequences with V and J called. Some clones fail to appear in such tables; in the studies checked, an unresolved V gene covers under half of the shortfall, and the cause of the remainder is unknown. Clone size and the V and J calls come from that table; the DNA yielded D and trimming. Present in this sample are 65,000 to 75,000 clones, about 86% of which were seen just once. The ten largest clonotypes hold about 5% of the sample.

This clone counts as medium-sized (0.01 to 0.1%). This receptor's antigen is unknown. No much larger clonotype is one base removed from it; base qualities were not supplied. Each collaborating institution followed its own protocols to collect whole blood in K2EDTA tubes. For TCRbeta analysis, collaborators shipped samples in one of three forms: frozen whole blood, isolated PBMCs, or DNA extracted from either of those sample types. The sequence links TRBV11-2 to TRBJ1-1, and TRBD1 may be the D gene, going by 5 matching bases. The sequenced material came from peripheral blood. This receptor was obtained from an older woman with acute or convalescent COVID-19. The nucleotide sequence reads TGTGCCAGCAGCTTAGAGGCGGGACACACTGAAGCTTTCTTT. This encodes CASSLEAGHTEAFF.